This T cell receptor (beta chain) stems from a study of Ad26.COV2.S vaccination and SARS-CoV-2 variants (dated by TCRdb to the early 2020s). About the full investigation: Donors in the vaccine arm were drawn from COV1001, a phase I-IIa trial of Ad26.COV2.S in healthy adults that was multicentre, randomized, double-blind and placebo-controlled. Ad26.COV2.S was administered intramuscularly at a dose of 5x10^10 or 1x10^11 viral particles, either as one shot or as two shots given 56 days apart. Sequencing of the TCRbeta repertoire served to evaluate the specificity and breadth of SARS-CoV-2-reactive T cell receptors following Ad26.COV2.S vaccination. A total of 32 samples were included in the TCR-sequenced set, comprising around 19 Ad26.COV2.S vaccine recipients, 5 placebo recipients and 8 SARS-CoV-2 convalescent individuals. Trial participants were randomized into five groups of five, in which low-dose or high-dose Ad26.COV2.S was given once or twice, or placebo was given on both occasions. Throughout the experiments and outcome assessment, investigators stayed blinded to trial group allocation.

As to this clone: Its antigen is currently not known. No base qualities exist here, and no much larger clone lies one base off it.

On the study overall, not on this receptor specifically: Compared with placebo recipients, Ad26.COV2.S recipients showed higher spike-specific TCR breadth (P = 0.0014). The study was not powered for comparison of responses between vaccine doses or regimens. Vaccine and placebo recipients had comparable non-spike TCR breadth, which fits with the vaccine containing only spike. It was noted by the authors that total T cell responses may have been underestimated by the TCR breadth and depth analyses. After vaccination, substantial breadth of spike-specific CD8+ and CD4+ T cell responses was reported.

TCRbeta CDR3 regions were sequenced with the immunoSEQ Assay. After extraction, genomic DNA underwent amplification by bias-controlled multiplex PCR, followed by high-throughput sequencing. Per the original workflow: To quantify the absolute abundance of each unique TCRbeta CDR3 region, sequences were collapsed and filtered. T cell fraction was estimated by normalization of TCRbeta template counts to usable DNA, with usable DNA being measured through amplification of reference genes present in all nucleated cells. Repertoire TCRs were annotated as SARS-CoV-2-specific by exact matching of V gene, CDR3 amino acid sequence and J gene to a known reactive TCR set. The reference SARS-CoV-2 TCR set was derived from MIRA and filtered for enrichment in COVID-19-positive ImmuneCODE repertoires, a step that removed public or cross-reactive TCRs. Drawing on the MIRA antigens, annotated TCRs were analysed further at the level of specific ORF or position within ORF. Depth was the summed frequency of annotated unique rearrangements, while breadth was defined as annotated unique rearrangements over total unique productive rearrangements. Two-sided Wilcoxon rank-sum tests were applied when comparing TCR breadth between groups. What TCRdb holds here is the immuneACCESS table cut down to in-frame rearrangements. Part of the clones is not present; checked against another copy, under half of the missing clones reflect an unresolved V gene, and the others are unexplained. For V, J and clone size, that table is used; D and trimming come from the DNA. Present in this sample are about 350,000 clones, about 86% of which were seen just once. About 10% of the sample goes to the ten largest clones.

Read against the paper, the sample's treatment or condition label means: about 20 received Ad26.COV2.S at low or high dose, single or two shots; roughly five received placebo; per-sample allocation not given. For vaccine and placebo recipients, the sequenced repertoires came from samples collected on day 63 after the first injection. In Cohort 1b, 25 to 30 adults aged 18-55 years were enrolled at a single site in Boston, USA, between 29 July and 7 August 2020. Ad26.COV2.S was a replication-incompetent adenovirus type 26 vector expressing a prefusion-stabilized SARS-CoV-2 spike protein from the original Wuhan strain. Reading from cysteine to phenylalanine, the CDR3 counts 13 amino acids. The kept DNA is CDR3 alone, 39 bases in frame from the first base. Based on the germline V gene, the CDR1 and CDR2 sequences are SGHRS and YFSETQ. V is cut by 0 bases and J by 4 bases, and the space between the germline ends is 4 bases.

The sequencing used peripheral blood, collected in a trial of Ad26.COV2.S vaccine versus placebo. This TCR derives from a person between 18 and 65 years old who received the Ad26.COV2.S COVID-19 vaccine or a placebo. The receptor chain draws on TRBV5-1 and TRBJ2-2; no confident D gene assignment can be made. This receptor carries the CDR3 CASSLVGTGELFF. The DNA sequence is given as TGCGCCAGCAGCTTGGTGGGCACCGGGGAGCTGTTTTTT.